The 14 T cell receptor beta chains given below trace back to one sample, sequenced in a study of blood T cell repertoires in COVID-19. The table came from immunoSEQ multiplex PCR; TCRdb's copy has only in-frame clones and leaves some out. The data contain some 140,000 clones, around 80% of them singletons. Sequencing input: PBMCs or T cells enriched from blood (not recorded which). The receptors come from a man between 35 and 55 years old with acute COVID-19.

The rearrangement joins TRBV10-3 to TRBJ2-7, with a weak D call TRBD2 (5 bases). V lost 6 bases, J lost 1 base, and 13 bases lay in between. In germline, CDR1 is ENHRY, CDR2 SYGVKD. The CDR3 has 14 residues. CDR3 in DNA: TGTGCCATCAGCGTAGTACAGCGGTCCTACGAGCAGTACTTC. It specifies CAISVVQRSYEQYF.

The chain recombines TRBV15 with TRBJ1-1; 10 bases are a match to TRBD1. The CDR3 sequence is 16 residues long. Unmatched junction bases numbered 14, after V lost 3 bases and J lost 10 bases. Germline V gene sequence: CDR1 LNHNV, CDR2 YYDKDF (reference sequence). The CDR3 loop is CATSSSLTGGGVGAFF. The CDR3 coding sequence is TGTGCCACCAGCAGCTCTTTGACAGGGGGCGGAGTAGGAGCTTTCTTT. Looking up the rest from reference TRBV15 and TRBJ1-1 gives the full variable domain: DAMVIQNPRYQVTQFGKPVTLSCSQTLNHNVMYWYQQKSSQAPKLLFHYYDKDFNNEADTPDNFQSRRPNTSFCFLDIRSPGLGDTAMYLCATSSSLTGGGVGAFFGQGTRLTVV.

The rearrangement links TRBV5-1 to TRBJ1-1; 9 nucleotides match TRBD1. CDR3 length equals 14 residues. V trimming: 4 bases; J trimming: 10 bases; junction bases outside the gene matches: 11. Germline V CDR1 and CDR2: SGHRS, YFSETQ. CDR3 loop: CASSSTGGARRAFF. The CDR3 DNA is TGCGCCAGCAGCAGTACAGGGGGCGCAAGGCGAGCTTTCTTT.

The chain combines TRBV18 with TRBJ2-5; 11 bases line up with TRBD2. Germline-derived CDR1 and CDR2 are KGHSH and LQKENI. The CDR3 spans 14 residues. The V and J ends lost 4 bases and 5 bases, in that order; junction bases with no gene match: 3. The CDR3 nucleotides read TGTGCCAGCTCACTTGGGACTAGCGGCGAGACCCAGTACTTC. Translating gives CASSLGTSGETQYF.

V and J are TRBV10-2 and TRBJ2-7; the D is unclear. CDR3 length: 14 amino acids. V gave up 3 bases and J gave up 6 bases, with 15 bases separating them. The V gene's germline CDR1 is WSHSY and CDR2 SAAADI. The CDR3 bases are TGCGCCAGCAGTGAAGTACTCCTAAGTCTCGAGCAGTACTTC. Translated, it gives CASSEVLLSLEQYF.

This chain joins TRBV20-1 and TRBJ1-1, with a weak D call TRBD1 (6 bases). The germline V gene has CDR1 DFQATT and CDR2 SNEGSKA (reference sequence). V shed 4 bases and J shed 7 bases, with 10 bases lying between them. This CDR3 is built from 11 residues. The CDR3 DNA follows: TGCAGTGCTACCCCAGGGGTTGAAGCTTTCTTT. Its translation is CSATPGVEAFF.

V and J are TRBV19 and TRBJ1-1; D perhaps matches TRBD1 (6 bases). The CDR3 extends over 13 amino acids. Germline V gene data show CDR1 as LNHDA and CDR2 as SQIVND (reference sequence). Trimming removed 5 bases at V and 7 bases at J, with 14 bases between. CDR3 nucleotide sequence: TGTGCCAGTAGTCTCCGCAGGGGCAGTGAAGCTTTCTTT. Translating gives CASSLRRGSEAFF.

The CDR3: CASSLGLSVDEQYF. CDR3 nucleotides: TGTGCCAGCAGCTTAGGACTGTCCGTCGACGAGCAGTACTTC. The chain combines TRBV7-9 with TRBJ2-7; D uncertain. This CDR3 has 14 residues. Germline CDR1 SEHNR, CDR2 FQNEAQ (reference sequence). The V gene lost 1 base and the J gene lost 5 bases, with 12 bases spanning the gap.

The CDR3 loop reads CASSLNGGAGEETQYF. The CDR3 DNA reads as TGTGCCAGCAGTTTGAACGGGGGGGCGGGAGAGGAGACCCAGTACTTC. The chain recombines TRBV28 with TRBJ2-5; TRBD2 agrees at 8 bases. Germline V gene sequence: CDR1 MDHEN, CDR2 SYDVKM. There are 16 residues in the CDR3. The ends lost 3 bases at V and 5 bases at J; junction bases unmatched: 11.

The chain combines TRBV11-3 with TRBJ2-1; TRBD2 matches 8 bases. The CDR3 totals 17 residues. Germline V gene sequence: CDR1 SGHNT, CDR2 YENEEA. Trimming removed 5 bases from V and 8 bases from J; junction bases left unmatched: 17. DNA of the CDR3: TGTGCCAGCAGCCTTGTTATGGGCGGGGGGACGAGTTATGAGCAGTTCTTC. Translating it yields CASSLVMGGGTSYEQFF.

CDR3 nucleotide sequence: TGTGCCAGCAGCTACGCGTACACAGATACGCAGTATTTT. This encodes CASSYAYTDTQYF. This chain connects TRBV11-2 to TRBJ2-3, with D unclear. The germline V gene encodes CDR1 SGHAT and CDR2 FQNNGV. The V end lost 4 bases, the J end lost 2 bases, and 7 bases lay between the germline ends. The CDR3 is 13 amino acids. The full variable domain, rest sourced from reference TRBV11-2 and TRBJ2-3, is EAGVAQSPRYKIIEKRQSVAFWCNPISGHATLYWYQQILGQGPKLLIQFQNNGVVDDSQLPKDRFSAERLKGVDSTLKIQPAKLEDSAVYLCASSYAYTDTQYFGPGTRLTVL.

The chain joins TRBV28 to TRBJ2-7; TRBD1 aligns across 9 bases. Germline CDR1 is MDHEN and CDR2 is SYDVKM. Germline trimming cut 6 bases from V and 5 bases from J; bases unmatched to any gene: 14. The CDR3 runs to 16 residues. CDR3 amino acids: CASSYGSGTGFNEQYF. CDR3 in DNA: TGTGCCAGCAGCTACGGTTCAGGGACAGGGTTCAACGAGCAGTACTTC.

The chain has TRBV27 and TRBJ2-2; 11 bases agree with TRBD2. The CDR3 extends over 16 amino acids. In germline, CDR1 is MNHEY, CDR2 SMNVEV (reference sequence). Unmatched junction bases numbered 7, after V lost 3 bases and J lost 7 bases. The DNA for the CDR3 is TGTGCCAGCAGTTTTATAGCGGGGGGGCCGGTCGGGGAGCTGTTTTTT. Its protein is CASSFIAGGPVGELFF.

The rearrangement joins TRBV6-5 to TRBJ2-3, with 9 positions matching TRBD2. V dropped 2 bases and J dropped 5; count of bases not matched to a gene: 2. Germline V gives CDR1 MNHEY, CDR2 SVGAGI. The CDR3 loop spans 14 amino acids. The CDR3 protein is CASSYGTSLDTQYF. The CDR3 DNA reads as TGTGCCAGCAGTTACGGGACTAGCTTAGATACGCAGTATTTT.